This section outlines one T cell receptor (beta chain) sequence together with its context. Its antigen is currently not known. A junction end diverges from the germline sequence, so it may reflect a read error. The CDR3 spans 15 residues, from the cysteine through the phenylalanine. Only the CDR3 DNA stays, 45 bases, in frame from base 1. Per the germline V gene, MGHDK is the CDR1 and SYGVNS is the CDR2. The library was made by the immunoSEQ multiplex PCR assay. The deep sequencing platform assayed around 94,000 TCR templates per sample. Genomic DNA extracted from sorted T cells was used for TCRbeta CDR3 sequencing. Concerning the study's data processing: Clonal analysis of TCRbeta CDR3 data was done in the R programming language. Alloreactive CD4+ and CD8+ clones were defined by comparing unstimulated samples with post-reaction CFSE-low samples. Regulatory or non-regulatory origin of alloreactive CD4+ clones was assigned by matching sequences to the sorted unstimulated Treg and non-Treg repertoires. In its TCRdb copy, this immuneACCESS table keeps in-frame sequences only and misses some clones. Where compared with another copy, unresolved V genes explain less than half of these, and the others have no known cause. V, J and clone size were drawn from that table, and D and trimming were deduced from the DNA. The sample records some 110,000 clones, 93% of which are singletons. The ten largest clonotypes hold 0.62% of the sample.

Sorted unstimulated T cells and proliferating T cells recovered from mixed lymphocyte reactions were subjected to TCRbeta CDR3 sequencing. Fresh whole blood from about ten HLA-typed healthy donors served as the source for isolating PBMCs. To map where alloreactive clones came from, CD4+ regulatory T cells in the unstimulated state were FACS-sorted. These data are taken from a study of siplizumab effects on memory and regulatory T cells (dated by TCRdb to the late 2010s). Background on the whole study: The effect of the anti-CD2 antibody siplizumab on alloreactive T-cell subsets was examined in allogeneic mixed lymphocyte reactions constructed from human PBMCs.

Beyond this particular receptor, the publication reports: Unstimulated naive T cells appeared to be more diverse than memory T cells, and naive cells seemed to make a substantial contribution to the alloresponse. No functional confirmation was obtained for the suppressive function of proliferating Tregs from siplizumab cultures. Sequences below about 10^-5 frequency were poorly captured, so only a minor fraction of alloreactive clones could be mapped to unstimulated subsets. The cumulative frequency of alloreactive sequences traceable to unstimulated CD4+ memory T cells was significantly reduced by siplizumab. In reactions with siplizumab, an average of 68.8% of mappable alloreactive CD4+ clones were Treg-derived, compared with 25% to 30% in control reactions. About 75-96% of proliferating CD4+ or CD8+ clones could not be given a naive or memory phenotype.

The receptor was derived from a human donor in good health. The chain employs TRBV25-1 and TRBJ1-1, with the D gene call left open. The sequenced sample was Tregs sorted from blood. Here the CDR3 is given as CTSSELEAPNTEAFF. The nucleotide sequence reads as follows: TGTACCAGCAGTGAATTGGAGGCTCCGAACACTGAAGCTTTCTTT.